These 20 T cell receptor beta chains share one sample of origin, sequenced in a study of blood T cells in healthy people across ages. Primed by a sample-barcoded 5' primer and a J-beta primer mix, a second PCR proceeded for roughly 6 to 12 cycles. TCRdb processed the 5' RACE reads anew with MiXCR; each CDR3 protein has one entry. Seen here are 790,000 or so distinct CDR3 sequences, about half observed once, and the top ten hold 15% to 20%. The source material was blood. The source is a man older than 75 in good health.

There are many counts of this clonotype. The chain combines TRBV5-1 with TRBJ2-5; D is ambiguous. Germline values: CDR1 SGHRS, CDR2 YFSETQ. Trimming pared 0 bases from V and 5 bases from J, leaving 14 bases between. The CDR3 runs to 15 residues. This chain's CDR3 is CASSLAELGWETQYF. The CDR3 coding sequence is TGCGCCAGCAGCTTGGCCGAGTTAGGGTGGGAGACCCAGTACTTC. Full variable domain (remainder filled in from reference TRBV5-1 and TRBJ2-5): KAGVTQTPRYLIKTRGQQVTLSCSPISGHRSVSWYQQTPGQGLQFLFEYFSETQRNKGNFPGRFSGRQFSNSRSEMNVSTLELGDSALYLCASSLAELGWETQYFGPGTRLLVL.

The chain uses TRBV28 and TRBJ2-1; 9 bases match TRBD2. The germline gives CDR1 MDHEN, CDR2 SYDVKM. V shed 5 bases, J shed 6 bases, and the junction held 11 bases outside the gene matches. The CDR3 runs 16 residues. The CDR3 is CASSIPRLAALNEQFF. The CDR3 DNA follows: TGTGCCAGCAGTATACCAAGACTAGCGGCGCTCAATGAGCAGTTCTTC.

This chain links TRBV7-9 with TRBJ2-1; 7 bases line up with TRBD2. Near its end, the DNA agrees better with TRBJ2-7, so the J call may be wrong. This CDR3 is built from 16 residues. CDR1 SEHNR and CDR2 FQNEAQ come from the germline V gene (reference sequence). The CDR3 loop is CASSSDGGSRYNEQYF. In DNA, the CDR3 is TGTGCCAGCAGCTCAGACGGGGGGAGCAGATACAATGAGCAGTACTTC.

The rearrangement links TRBV6-6 to TRBJ2-5; D unclear. The germline V gene has CDR1 MNHNY and CDR2 SVGAGI (reference sequence). The CDR3 covers 13 residues. The germline V and J ends were trimmed by 7 bases and 5 bases, with 14 bases remaining between them. This CDR3 reads CASTSPSGETQYF. The DNA of the CDR3 is TGTGCCAGCACGTCCCCTTCTGGGGAGACCCAGTACTTC.

The genes are TRBV6-5 and TRBJ2-7; D is ambiguous. CDR1 is MNHEY and CDR2 is SVGAGI in the germline V gene. Trimming took off 8 bases at V and 0 bases at J, with 14 bases between the two ends. The CDR3 runs 14 residues. The CDR3 protein is CASRPRQPSYEQYF. Written as DNA, the CDR3 is TGTGCCAGCCGGCCCCGGCAGCCCTCCTACGAGCAGTACTTC.

V gene TRBV12-3 or TRBV12-4 combines with J gene TRBJ2-5, with no clear D. V gave up 5 bases and J gave up 2 bases, with 6 bases separating them. The CDR3 extends over 12 amino acids. CDR3 sequence: CASSTIQETQYF. Here the CDR3 DNA reads TGTGCCAGCAGTACCATACAAGAGACCCAGTACTTC.

The chain recombines TRBV5-1 with TRBJ2-7, with 11 bases identical to TRBD1. V was pared by 4 bases and J by 5 bases, with 5 bases of the junction left unmatched. In germline, CDR1 is SGHRS, CDR2 YFSETQ. This CDR3 spans 14 amino acids. The CDR3 reads CASSIRTGGHEQYF. CDR3 sequence (DNA): TGCGCCAGCAGCATACGGACAGGGGGCCACGAGCAGTACTTC.

This clonotype came up a few times. The chain couples TRBV20-1 to TRBJ2-3; D might be TRBD2 (6 bases). The CDR3 length is 10 residues. The germline gives CDR1 DFQATT, CDR2 SNEGSKA (reference sequence). V was cut by 6 bases and J by 8 bases, with 9 bases left in between. The CDR3 protein is CSAEEGTQYF. DNA for the CDR3: TGCAGTGCAGAGGAGGGTACGCAGTATTTT.

This chain joins TRBV20-1 and TRBJ1-5; D perhaps matches TRBD1 (6 bases). V lost 6 bases and J lost 0, with 24 bases in between. CDR1 is DFQATT and CDR2 is SNEGSKA in the germline V gene (reference sequence). There are 18 residues in the CDR3. The CDR3 loop reads CSAYQWGGRDHSNQPQHF. CDR3 nucleotides: TGCAGTGCCTACCAATGGGGGGGGCGAGACCATAGCAATCAGCCCCAGCATTTT.

The chain couples TRBV28 to TRBJ2-2; 7 nucleotides match TRBD2. Germline CDR1 reads MDHEN; CDR2 reads SYDVKM. V shed 6 bases, J shed 4 bases, and the junction held 8 bases outside the gene matches. The CDR3 spans 15 residues. The CDR3 reads CASSPEGLGTGELFF. DNA of the CDR3: TGTGCCAGCAGCCCCGAAGGACTAGGCACCGGGGAGCTGTTTTTT. The complete variable domain, with remaining parts taken from reference TRBV28 and TRBJ2-2, reads DVKVTQSSRYLVKRTGEKVFLECVQDMDHENMFWYRQDPGLGLRLIYFSYDVKMKEKGDIPEGYSVSREKKERFSLILESASTNQTSMYLCASSPEGLGTGELFFGEGSRLTVL.

V usage is TRBV7-3 and J usage is TRBJ2-3, with D possibly matching TRBD2 (5 bases). Germline V gives CDR1 SGHTA, CDR2 FQGTGA. V lost 4 bases and J 2 bases, leaving 10 bases between the germline ends. CDR3 length equals 14 residues. The CDR3 loop reads CASSSAGDTDTQYF. CDR3 sequence (DNA): TGTGCCAGCAGCTCGGCGGGCGACACAGATACGCAGTATTTT. Full variable domain (missing parts from reference TRBV7-3 and TRBJ2-3): GAGVSQTPSNKVTEKGKYVELRCDPISGHTALYWYRQSLGQGPEFLIYFQGTGAADDSGLPNDRFFAVRPEGSVSTLKIQRTERGDSAVYLCASSSAGDTDTQYFGPGTRLTVL.

The CDR3 region is CATSDGGGKDYGYTF. In DNA, the CDR3 is TGTGCCACCAGTGACGGGGGAGGGAAGGACTATGGCTACACCTTC. The chain uses TRBV24-1 and TRBJ1-2; weak D call: TRBD1 (5 bases). Germline loops: CDR1 KGHDR, CDR2 SFDVKD. CDR3 length: 15 amino acids. Trimming stripped 4 bases from V and 3 bases from J, with 14 bases between.

This clonotype was detected once. V and J are TRBV20-1 and TRBJ2-1; D is unresolved. CDR1 DFQATT and CDR2 SNEGSKA come from the germline V gene (reference sequence). The V and J ends lost 6 bases and 6 bases respectively, with 36 bases between them. The CDR3 sequence is 20 residues long. Here the CDR3 reads CSAFLRLKGTIPQPPNEQFF. DNA for the CDR3: TGCAGTGCCTTCCTGAGGTTGAAAGGAACTATCCCGCAGCCCCCCAATGAGCAGTTCTTC.

The CDR3 region is CASSQTRAHEQFF. CDR3 nucleotide sequence: TGTGCCAGCAGCCAAACGCGGGCTCATGAGCAGTTCTTC. The chain uses TRBV3-1 and TRBJ2-1, with D possibly being TRBD2 (5 bases). From germline, CDR1 is LGHDT and CDR2 YNNKEL (reference sequence). V lost 2 bases to trimming and J lost 8 bases, with 10 bases between them. This CDR3 spans 13 amino acids.

V and J are TRBV15 and TRBJ1-5; D may be TRBD1 (5 bases). Germline V gives CDR1 LNHNV, CDR2 YYDKDF (reference sequence). Trimming took off 4 bases at V and 5 bases at J, with 15 bases between the two ends. There are 15 residues in the CDR3. CDR3 sequence: CATSTPDRRYQPQHF. CDR3 DNA: TGTGCCACCAGCACCCCCGACAGAAGGTATCAGCCCCAGCATTTT.

The chain couples TRBV7-2 to TRBJ1-2, with 8 bases fitting TRBD1. The CDR3 has 15 residues. Germline V CDR1 and CDR2: SGHTA, FQGNSA. With V trimmed by 0 bases and J by 7 bases, 7 bases remained unmatched. The CDR3: CASSLAHGQGSGYTF. CDR3 nucleotide sequence: TGTGCCAGCAGCTTAGCGCATGGACAGGGTAGTGGCTACACCTTC.

The chain recombines TRBV7-8 with TRBJ2-3, with 7 bases identical to TRBD2. Trimming cost V 5 bases and J 0 bases; bases outside gene matches: 8. Germline loops: CDR1 SGHVS, CDR2 FQNEAQ. The CDR3 is 16 residues long. The CDR3 region is CASSPPLAESTDTQYF. The CDR3 DNA reads TGTGCCAGCAGCCCCCCGCTAGCGGAAAGCACAGATACGCAGTATTTT. Full variable domain (outside the CDR3, taken from reference TRBV7-8 and TRBJ2-3): GAGVSQSPRYKVAKRGQDVALRCDPISGHVSLFWYQQALGQGPEFLTYFQNEAQLDKSGLPSDRFFAERPEGSVSTLKIQRTQQEDSAVYLCASSPPLAESTDTQYFGPGTRLTVL.

The chain couples TRBV5-1 to TRBJ2-4; 10 bases align to TRBD2. Germline loops: CDR1 SGHRS, CDR2 YFSETQ. The CDR3 loop spans 19 amino acids. J lost 0 bases, V lost 4 bases, and 13 bases had no gene match. DNA of the CDR3: TGCGCCAGCAGCGAACGACTAGCGGGTGACCCACTAGCCAAAAACATTCAGTACTTC. As protein: CASSERLAGDPLAKNIQYF.

The CDR3 spells CASSNQGAKNIQYF. Written as DNA, the CDR3 is TGTGCCAGTAGTAATCAGGGGGCCAAAAACATTCAGTACTTC. The chain combines TRBV19 with TRBJ2-4; D possibly corresponds to TRBD1 (6 bases). This CDR3 region has 14 residues. CDR1 and CDR2 from the germline V gene are LNHDA and SQIVND (reference sequence). Trimming shortened V by 4 bases and J by 1 base, and 8 bases separated the two germline ends.

This chain uses TRBV6-2 or TRBV6-3 with TRBJ2-4; TRBD2 matches at 10 bases. Germline values: CDR1 MNHEY, CDR2 SVGEGT. V lost 0 bases to trimming and J lost 15 bases; unmatched junction nucleotides: 8. The CDR3 length is 14 residues. The CDR3: CASSYSASGSGSYF. The DNA for the CDR3 is TGTGCCAGCAGTTACTCCGCTAGCGGGAGCGGTTCGTACTTC.